The 30 T cell receptor beta chains reported below all come from one sample, sequenced in a study of blood T cell repertoires in COVID-19. Produced via immunoSEQ multiplex PCR; TCRdb's table is partial and in-frame only. The profile shows about 160,000 clones, around 89% of them singletons. The source material was PBMCs or T cells enriched from blood (not recorded which). Receptors were obtained from a woman between 45 and 65 years old who had recovered from COVID-19.

V is TRBV5-1 and J is TRBJ2-3; maybe TRBD2 (6 bases). The CDR3 covers 14 residues. Germline V lookup: CDR1 SGHRS, CDR2 YFSETQ. Trimming cost V 4 bases and J 1 base, with 10 bases left between them. The CDR3 DNA reads as TGCGCCAGCAGCCTGGACTACCGCACAGATACGCAGTATTTT. This translates into CASSLDYRTDTQYF.

This chain connects TRBV19 to TRBJ2-1, with D possibly TRBD1 on 8 matching bases. V was shortened by 11 bases and J by 7 bases, with 21 bases between the two germline ends. Germline V gene sequence: CDR1 LNHDA, CDR2 SQIVND (reference sequence). The CDR3 has 14 amino acids. CDR3 DNA sequence: TGTGCCGTAGGGGGGGCAGGGGGCCTGAATGAGCAGTTCTTC. Encoded protein: CAVGGAGGLNEQFF.

J is TRBJ2-3 and V is TRBV6-2 or TRBV6-3; 8 bases match TRBD2. Trimming took 4 bases from V and 2 from J; bases not matched to a gene: 2. Germline CDR1 reads MNHEY; CDR2 reads SVGEGT. CDR3 length: 14 residues. The CDR3 DNA reads as TGTGCCAGCAGTTTTGGACTAGCCACAGATACGCAGTATTTT. Protein sequence: CASSFGLATDTQYF.

The chain employs TRBV6-5 and TRBJ1-2; TRBD1 is a possible D gene (6 bases). V lost 0 bases and J 1 base, leaving 9 bases between the germline ends. The germline CDR1 and CDR2 sequences are MNHEY and SVGAGI. This CDR3 spans 15 amino acids. CDR3 coding DNA: TGTGCCAGCAGTTACTCGACAGGCGGTAACTATGGCTACACCTTC. It yields the protein CASSYSTGGNYGYTF.

V is TRBV7-8 and J is TRBJ2-5, with D perhaps TRBD1 (5 bases). CDR3 length equals 13 residues. V lost 4 bases, J lost 2 bases, and 8 bases lay in between. Germline CDR1 SGHVS, CDR2 FQNEAQ. The CDR3 is CASSYDRQETQYF. The CDR3 DNA reads as TGTGCCAGCAGCTACGACAGACAAGAGACCCAGTACTTC.

The chain is built from TRBV11-3 and TRBJ1-2, with a tentative D call TRBD1 (5 bases). V lost 5 bases and J 5 bases, leaving 9 bases between the germline ends. The CDR3 extends over 12 amino acids. Per germline, CDR1 SGHNT and CDR2 YENEEA. CDR3 nucleotides: TGTGCCAGCAGCGCGGAGGGGTATGGCTACACCTTC. It codes for CASSAEGYGYTF.

The CDR3 sequence is CASNGQGVPEAFF. The CDR3 bases are TGTGCCAGCAATGGACAGGGTGTCCCTGAAGCTTTCTTT. This sequence joins TRBV2 and TRBJ1-1; 8 bases are a match to TRBD1. The CDR3 consists of 13 residues. Trimming cost V 7 bases and J 6 bases; bases outside gene matches: 7. The germline V gene encodes CDR1 SNHLY and CDR2 FYNNEI.

The gene calls are TRBV19 and TRBJ2-3, with no clear D. Germline V gene sequence: CDR1 LNHDA, CDR2 SQIVND (reference sequence). V was pared by 5 bases and J by 4 bases, with 13 bases between. This CDR3 is built from 14 residues. The CDR3 region is CASSSRSAADTQYF. CDR3 DNA sequence: TGTGCCAGTAGTTCGAGGTCGGCAGCAGATACGCAGTATTTT.

This clone was found once. The chain recombines TRBV10-2 with TRBJ2-7; TRBD1 matches at 11 bases. With V trimmed by 8 bases and J by 5 bases, 2 bases remained unmatched. Per the germline V gene, CDR1 is WSHSY and CDR2 is SAAADI. The CDR3 is 12 residues long. Written as DNA, the CDR3 is TGCGCCAGCGGACAGGGGGCTCACGAGCAGTACTTC. It translates to CASGQGAHEQYF.

The gene calls are TRBV19 and TRBJ1-1; 12 nucleotides line up with TRBD1. The ends lost 5 bases at V and 10 bases at J; junction bases unmatched: 5. Germline loops: CDR1 LNHDA, CDR2 SQIVND (reference sequence). This CDR3 comprises 13 residues. CDR3: CASSLGQGARAFF. The CDR3 nucleotides read TGTGCCAGTAGTTTGGGACAGGGGGCCAGAGCTTTCTTT.

V usage is TRBV5-4 and J usage is TRBJ1-2; 8 nucleotides agree with TRBD1. The CDR3 is made up of 15 amino acids. Trimming removed 0 bases from V and 5 bases from J; junction bases left unmatched: 6. From germline, CDR1 is SGHNT and CDR2 YYREEE (reference sequence). The CDR3 here is CASSLVAGGLYGYTF. CDR3 coding DNA: TGTGCCAGCAGCTTGGTTGCAGGGGGCTTATATGGCTACACCTTC.

This sequence joins TRBV30 and TRBJ2-5; possibly TRBD1 for D (6 bases). Germline CDR1 GTSNPN, CDR2 SVGIG (reference sequence). V lost 4 bases to trimming and J lost 3 bases, with 12 bases between them. CDR3 length: 13 residues. The DNA of the CDR3 is TGTGCCTGGAATAAGGGGGTGGAAGAGACCCAGTACTTC. Translation gives CAWNKGVEETQYF.

CDR3 residues: CSVRGIIYEQYF. Here the CDR3 DNA reads TGCAGCGTTAGGGGGATTATTTACGAGCAGTACTTC. The chain has TRBV29-1 and TRBJ2-7, with D tentatively TRBD1 (6 bases). The germline V and J ends were trimmed by 5 bases and 4 bases, with 12 bases remaining between them. The CDR3 consists of 12 residues. The germline gives CDR1 SQVTM, CDR2 ANQGSEA.

This chain links TRBV11-3 with TRBJ1-2; possibly TRBD1 for D (5 bases). The V and J ends lost 2 bases and 3 bases respectively, with 7 bases between them. The germline V gene has CDR1 SGHNT and CDR2 YENEEA. This CDR3 has 13 amino acids. The CDR3 is CASSLKGHYGYTF. CDR3 coding DNA: TGTGCCAGCAGCTTAAAGGGGCACTATGGCTACACCTTC.

The chain recombines TRBV4-1 with TRBJ2-1; TRBD2 aligns across 12 bases. The junction had 10 bases not matched to a gene; V was cut back by 4 bases and J by 0 bases. Looked up from germline, CDR1 is MGHRA and CDR2 is YSYEKL. The CDR3 is made up of 19 amino acids. This CDR3 is CASSLTGLAGSFSYNEQFF. Written as DNA, the CDR3 is TGCGCCAGCAGCCTGACCGGACTAGCGGGGTCTTTCTCCTACAATGAGCAGTTCTTC.

V is TRBV2 and J is TRBJ2-2; 9 bases are a match to TRBD1. This CDR3 has 13 amino acids. The V and J ends lost 5 bases and 10 bases, in that order; junction bases with no gene match: 5. CDR1 and CDR2 (germline): SNHLY, FYNNEI. CDR3 loop: CASSPDRGLELFF. In nucleotides, the CDR3 is TGTGCCAGCAGTCCTGACAGGGGGTTGGAGCTGTTTTTT. Looking up the rest from reference TRBV2 and TRBJ2-2 gives the full variable domain: EPEVTQTPSHQVTQMGQEVILRCVPISNHLYFYWYRQILGQKVEFLVSFYNNEISEKSEIFDDQFSVERPDGSNFTLKIRSTKLEDSAMYFCASSPDRGLELFFGEGSRLTVL.

The chain is built from TRBV6-5 and TRBJ1-5; 8 bases align to TRBD1. This CDR3 contains 15 residues. J gave up 2 bases and V 6 bases, and 6 bases lay outside the gene matches. Germline V gene lookup returns CDR1 MNHEY and CDR2 SVGAGI. CDR3 sequence: CASSRQGIGNQPQHF. The CDR3 DNA sequence: TGTGCCAGCAGCCGACAGGGGATCGGCAATCAGCCCCAGCATTTT.

In this sample, this clone turned up once. The gene calls are TRBV12-3 or TRBV12-4 and TRBJ2-2, with a tentative D call TRBD2 (6 bases). V shed 11 bases and J shed 2 bases, with 12 bases lying between them. The CDR3 totals 13 residues. CDR3 sequence: CAWGETNTGELFF. The DNA of the CDR3 is TGTGCCTGGGGGGAGACTAACACCGGGGAGCTGTTTTTT.

The chain recombines TRBV6-2 or TRBV6-3 with TRBJ1-1; the match to TRBD1 covers 7 bases. Looked up from germline, CDR1 is MNHEY and CDR2 is SVGEGT. Trimming at V came to 0 bases and at J to 6 bases, leaving 4 bases not matched to a gene. The CDR3 length is 14 residues. DNA for the CDR3: TGTGCCAGCAGTTACTCGACAGGGCATCCTGAAGCTTTCTTT. It is translated as CASSYSTGHPEAFF.

The rearrangement joins TRBV2 to TRBJ2-7; 7 bases line up with TRBD1. Germline V gene lookup returns CDR1 SNHLY and CDR2 FYNNEI. The CDR3 loop spans 13 amino acids. J lost 1 base, V lost 8 bases, and 5 bases had no gene match. CDR3 in amino acids: CASLRDSSYEQYF. The CDR3 DNA reads as TGTGCCAGCCTCCGGGACAGTTCCTACGAGCAGTACTTC.

This sequence joins TRBV6-5 and TRBJ2-3; 7 bases map to TRBD2. Germline V lookup: CDR1 MNHEY, CDR2 SVGAGI. The CDR3 sequence is 14 residues long. With 6 bases clipped from V and 5 bases from J, the junction kept 8 bases outside the gene matches. The CDR3 protein is CASSPGRSQDTQYF. CDR3 nucleotides: TGTGCCAGCAGCCCCGGGAGGTCCCAAGATACGCAGTATTTT.

The gene calls are TRBV19 and TRBJ2-1, with 7 bases matching TRBD1. V shed 7 bases and J 1 base; nucleotides not matched to a gene: 10. The CDR3 is 16 residues long. Germline CDR1 and CDR2: LNHDA and SQIVND (reference sequence). This CDR3 reads CASKSSETGSYNEQFF. The CDR3 DNA is TGTGCCAGTAAGTCCTCCGAGACAGGGTCCTACAATGAGCAGTTCTTC.

The chain is built from TRBV27 and TRBJ1-2; 7 bases match TRBD1. The junction had 9 bases not matched to a gene; V was cut back by 8 bases and J by 3 bases. The CDR3 runs 14 residues. The germline CDR1 and CDR2 sequences are MNHEY and SMNVEV (reference sequence). The CDR3 reads CASALRQGHYGYTF. DNA of the CDR3: TGTGCCAGCGCCCTCCGACAGGGTCACTATGGCTACACCTTC.

This clone was found a few times. V gene TRBV7-8 combines with J gene TRBJ1-1; D not resolved. V gave up 5 bases and J gave up 1 base, with 8 bases separating them. The CDR3 loop spans 13 amino acids. Germline loops: CDR1 SGHVS, CDR2 FQNEAQ. CDR3 bases: TGTGCCAGCAGCCGGTTTAAGAACACTGAAGCTTTCTTT. Translation gives CASSRFKNTEAFF.

This sequence joins TRBV29-1 and TRBJ1-2; D remains unclear. Trimming cost V 4 bases and J 4 bases, with 10 bases left between them. This CDR3 contains 12 residues. Germline V gene lookup returns CDR1 SQVTM and CDR2 ANQGSEA. CDR3 sequence reads: CSVAGPGYGYTF. Written as DNA, the CDR3 is TGCAGCGTTGCAGGTCCTGGCTATGGCTACACCTTC.

This chain's CDR3 is CASSPRGRGGRDYEQYF. The CDR3, as DNA: TGTGCCAGCAGCCCCAGGGGTCGCGGGGGGAGGGACTACGAGCAGTACTTC. The rearrangement uses TRBV7-8 and TRBJ2-7, with TRBD2 matching over 8 bases. The CDR3 has 17 residues. V shed 5 bases and J 3 bases; nucleotides not matched to a gene: 15. The germline V gene has CDR1 SGHVS and CDR2 FQNEAQ.

The chain has TRBV19 and TRBJ2-2; 9 bases are a match to TRBD1. Germline-derived CDR1 and CDR2 are LNHDA and SQIVND (reference sequence). V was pared by 7 bases and J by 6 bases, with 6 bases of the junction left unmatched. CDR3 size: 14 residues. The CDR3, as DNA: TGTGCCAGTATGGGGGACAGGGTAGCCGGGGAGCTGTTTTTT. Translation: CASMGDRVAGELFF.

This chain joins TRBV5-4 and TRBJ2-5, with 7 bases that match TRBD2. CDR3 size: 16 residues. Germline V gene data show CDR1 as SGHNT and CDR2 as YYREEE (reference sequence). V lost 1 base, J lost 0 bases, and 6 bases stayed unmatched. The CDR3 DNA reads as TGTGCCAGCAGCTTGACGGGCAGCGGGGACCAAGAGACCCAGTACTTC. Amino acids: CASSLTGSGDQETQYF. The variable domain in full, with the rest retrieved from reference TRBV5-4 and TRBJ2-5, is ETGVTQSPTHLIKTRGQQVTLRCSSQSGHNTVSWYQQALGQGPQFIFQYYREEENGRGNFPPRFSGLQFPNYSSELNVNALELDDSALYLCASSLTGSGDQETQYFGPGTRLLVL.

V and J are TRBV19 and TRBJ2-5, with D hard to call. Germline lookup yields CDR1 LNHDA and CDR2 SQIVND (reference sequence). V was trimmed by 4 bases and J by 3 bases, leaving 12 bases between them. The CDR3 sequence is 14 residues long. This CDR3 is CASSNKYPEETQYF. In DNA, the CDR3 is TGTGCCAGTAGTAACAAATATCCCGAAGAGACCCAGTACTTC. The full variable domain, in which reference TRBV19 and TRBJ2-5 provide the parts outside the CDR3, is DGGITQSPKYLFRKEGQNVTLSCEQNLNHDAMYWYRQDPGQGLRLIYYSQIVNDFQKGDIAEGYSVSREKKESFPLTVTSAQKNPTAFYLCASSNKYPEETQYFGPGTRLLVL.

This rearrangement joins TRBV7-3 to TRBJ1-2; 7 bases match TRBD1. Germline CDR1 SGHTA, CDR2 FQGTGA. V shed 4 bases and J 0 bases; nucleotides not matched to a gene: 2. CDR3 size: 14 residues. The CDR3 reads CASSSTGTNYGYTF. The CDR3 DNA is TGTGCCAGCAGCTCGACAGGGACTAACTATGGCTACACCTTC.